These 31 T cell receptor beta chains share one sample of origin, sequenced in a study of T cell responses to AZD1222 COVID-19 vaccine. Measured with immunoSEQ multiplex PCR; TCRdb has only the in-frame clones, and not every one. The sample holds 150,000 to 200,000 clones, under 95% seen once. The sample consisted of peripheral blood, taken 28 days after the second AZD1222 dose. The receptor source for this set is an adult who received the AZD1222 COVID-19 vaccine.

The V gene is TRBV24-1, the J gene TRBJ1-4; D is uncertain. Deletions cut 4 bases from V and 12 bases from J, with 17 bases between. Germline loops: CDR1 KGHDR, CDR2 SFDVKD. The CDR3 loop spans 14 amino acids. This CDR3 is CATSDPRAPKELFF. The CDR3 DNA sequence: TGTGCCACCAGTGACCCCCGGGCCCCTAAGGAACTGTTTTTT.

CDR3 in amino acids: CASSQDLGMDYEQYF. In nucleotides, the CDR3 is TGTGCCAGCAGCCAAGATTTAGGGATGGACTACGAGCAGTACTTC. The chain couples TRBV14 to TRBJ2-7; the D is unclear. This CDR3 comprises 15 residues. Between the trimmed V and J ends, which lost 0 bases and 3 bases, there was a span of 12 bases. Germline lookup yields CDR1 SGHDN and CDR2 FVKESK. Full variable domain (remainder filled in from reference TRBV14 and TRBJ2-7): EAGVTQFPSHSVIEKGQTVTLRCDPISGHDNLYWYRRVMGKEIKFLLHFVKESKQDESGMPNNRFLAERTGGTYSTLKVQPAELEDSGVYFCASSQDLGMDYEQYFGPGTRLTVT.

V usage is TRBV30 and J usage is TRBJ1-5; D is unresolved. V lost 0 bases, J lost 7 bases, and 13 bases lay in between. The CDR3 sequence is 14 residues long. Germline CDR1 is GTSNPN and CDR2 is SVGIG (reference sequence). The CDR3 spells CAWSVRRGGQPQHF. The CDR3 nucleotides read TGTGCCTGGAGTGTACGACGGGGAGGGCAGCCCCAGCATTTT.

The V gene is TRBV11-2, the J gene TRBJ2-7, with TRBD2 as a possible D gene (5 bases). The length of the CDR3 is 15 residues. V shed 5 bases and J shed 7 bases, with 21 bases lying between them. Germline loops: CDR1 SGHAT, CDR2 FQNNGV. The CDR3 region is CASSPVAGTLREQYF. DNA of the CDR3: TGTGCCAGCAGCCCCGTGGCGGGTACTTTGCGGGAGCAGTACTTC.

The chain combines TRBV6-2 or TRBV6-3 with TRBJ1-1; D is unresolved. V was trimmed by 2 bases and J by 6 bases, leaving 7 bases between them. CDR1 is MNHEY and CDR2 is SVGEGT in the germline V gene. The CDR3 has 12 amino acids. DNA of the CDR3: TGTGCCAGCAGTTACAGGAGGGCTGAAGCTTTCTTT. Translation: CASSYRRAEAFF.

The chain joins TRBV3-1 (or the pseudogene TRBV3-2) to TRBJ1-3; D gene ambiguous. The germline V and J ends were trimmed by 0 bases and 4 bases, with 10 bases remaining between them. Germline V gives CDR1 LGHDT, CDR2 YNNKEL (reference sequence). The CDR3 runs 15 residues. This CDR3 is CASSQDPGSGNTIYF. The CDR3 bases are TGTGCCAGCAGCCAAGATCCGGGGAGCGGAAACACCATATATTTT.

The J gene is TRBJ2-2, the V gene TRBV24-1; possible D gene TRBD1, 5 bases. This CDR3 is 16 amino acids long. The germline V gene has CDR1 KGHDR and CDR2 SFDVKD. The ends were cut back, 0 bases at V and 2 bases at J, with 9 bases in the middle. The CDR3 region is CATSDLSQGNTGELFF. In DNA form, the CDR3 reads TGTGCCACCAGTGATTTGAGTCAGGGCAACACCGGGGAGCTGTTTTTT.

The sample holds one count of this clone. The V gene is TRBV11-2, the J gene TRBJ1-6, with a weak D call TRBD1 (6 bases). The CDR3 has 15 amino acids. Trimming pared 3 bases from V and 4 bases from J, leaving 10 bases between. Germline-derived CDR1 and CDR2 are SGHAT and FQNNGV. CDR3 bases: TGTGCCAGCAGCTTTCCAGGACAGTATAATTCACCCCTCCACTTT. It specifies CASSFPGQYNSPLHF.

The gene calls are TRBV6-1 and TRBJ1-4; D is perhaps TRBD1 (5 bases). CDR1 and CDR2 from the germline V gene are MNHNS and SASEGT. Trimming removed 1 base at V and 0 bases at J, with 9 bases between. The CDR3 runs to 16 residues. CDR3 sequence: CASSEGTLATNEKLFF. DNA for the CDR3: TGTGCCAGCAGTGAAGGGACACTCGCAACTAATGAAAAACTGTTTTTT.

The chain uses TRBV11-2 and TRBJ2-3; D remains unclear. V was shortened by 5 bases and J by 3 bases, with 6 bases between the two germline ends. The germline gives CDR1 SGHAT, CDR2 FQNNGV. CDR3 length: 12 amino acids. The CDR3 nucleotides read TGTGCCAGCAGCCCTCAGACAGATACGCAGTATTTT. Translating gives CASSPQTDTQYF. The full variable domain, rest sourced from reference TRBV11-2 and TRBJ2-3, is EAGVAQSPRYKIIEKRQSVAFWCNPISGHATLYWYQQILGQGPKLLIQFQNNGVVDDSQLPKDRFSAERLKGVDSTLKIQPAKLEDSAVYLCASSPQTDTQYFGPGTRLTVL.

The chain carries TRBV28 and TRBJ1-3; tentatively, D is TRBD1 (6 bases). CDR1 is MDHEN and CDR2 is SYDVKM in the germline V gene. This CDR3 spans 16 amino acids. Trimming removed 2 bases from V and 1 base from J, with 12 bases in between. CDR3 protein: CASSLRGGFSGNTIYF. CDR3 DNA sequence: TGTGCCAGCAGTTTAAGAGGGGGTTTTTCTGGAAACACCATATATTTT.

V usage is TRBV29-1 and J usage is TRBJ2-5, with 7 bases matching TRBD1. The CDR3 has 15 residues. Trimming cost V 6 bases and J 0 bases; bases outside gene matches: 10. CDR1 and CDR2 from the germline V gene are SQVTM and ANQGSEA. The CDR3 loop is CSVGPRDRNQETQYF. The CDR3 bases are TGCAGCGTCGGGCCCCGGGACAGAAACCAAGAGACCCAGTACTTC. Filled out from reference TRBV29-1 and TRBJ2-5, the complete variable domain reads SAVISQKPSRDICQRGTSLTIQCQVDSQVTMMFWYRQQPGQSLTLIATANQGSEATYESGFVIDKFPISRPNLTFSTLTVSNMSPEDSSIYLCSVGPRDRNQETQYFGPGTRLLVL.

J is TRBJ2-1 and V is TRBV6-2 or TRBV6-3; 10 bases line up with TRBD2. Germline V gives CDR1 MNHEY, CDR2 SVGEGT. The CDR3 length is 16 residues. V was pared by 4 bases and J by 6 bases, with 9 bases of the junction left unmatched. The chain's CDR3 is CASSSHLAGDVNEQFF. CDR3 nucleotide sequence: TGTGCCAGCAGTTCCCACCTAGCGGGAGATGTCAATGAGCAGTTCTTC.

The genes are TRBV5-1 and TRBJ2-5, with 8 bases lining up with TRBD1. Per the germline V gene, CDR1 is SGHRS and CDR2 is YFSETQ. V shed 4 bases and J 4 bases; nucleotides not matched to a gene: 9. The CDR3 is made up of 15 amino acids. Here the CDR3 reads CASSPLRTGLETQYF. The DNA for the CDR3 is TGCGCCAGCAGCCCGTTGAGGACAGGGTTAGAGACCCAGTACTTC.

The CDR3 reads CASSLDGRTTVWGSQYF. The CDR3 DNA is TGCGCCAGCAGCTTGGATGGGCGGACCACGGTCTGGGGGTCCCAGTACTTC. The rearrangement uses TRBV5-1 and TRBJ2-5; D tentatively reads TRBD1 or TRBD2 (5 bases each). This CDR3 region has 17 residues. Germline V gene data show CDR1 as SGHRS and CDR2 as YFSETQ. Trimming left V 0 bases short and J 9 bases short, with 24 bases between. Variable domain in full (rest from reference TRBV5-1 and TRBJ2-5): KAGVTQTPRYLIKTRGQQVTLSCSPISGHRSVSWYQQTPGQGLQFLFEYFSETQRNKGNFPGRFSGRQFSNSRSEMNVSTLELGDSALYLCASSLDGRTTVWGSQYFGPGTRLLVL.

The gene calls are TRBV4-2 and TRBJ2-7; the D call may be TRBD1 or TRBD2 (5 bases each). The CDR3 spans 14 residues. Germline CDR1 LGHNA, CDR2 YNFKEQ. V lost 0 bases and J 2 bases, leaving 8 bases between the germline ends. Here the CDR3 reads CASSQERDPYEQYF. The CDR3 DNA sequence: TGTGCCAGCAGCCAAGAGAGGGACCCCTACGAGCAGTACTTC.

V gene TRBV6-1 combines with J gene TRBJ1-5; no definite D call. This CDR3 is 15 amino acids long. CDR1 MNHNS and CDR2 SASEGT come from the germline V gene. Trimming removed 2 bases at V and 4 bases at J, with 12 bases between. The CDR3 coding sequence is TGTGCCAGCAGTGAACAAAAGCAGGAGAATCAGCCCCAGCATTTT. Translating gives CASSEQKQENQPQHF.

This clone was seen more than once but under ten times. The chain couples TRBV7-9 to TRBJ1-6; 7 positions agree with TRBD1. The germline V gene encodes CDR1 SEHNR and CDR2 FQNEAQ (reference sequence). CDR3 length equals 14 residues. V dropped 5 bases and J dropped 7; count of bases not matched to a gene: 5. CDR3 region: CASSAGTENSPLHF. Here the CDR3 DNA reads TGTGCCAGCAGCGCCGGGACAGAAAATTCACCCCTCCACTTT.

This chain connects TRBV19 to TRBJ2-1; D call uncertain. Germline V CDR1 and CDR2: LNHDA, SQIVND (reference sequence). V lost 4 bases and J 7 bases, leaving 23 bases between the germline ends. The CDR3 is 17 amino acids. In DNA form, the CDR3 reads TGTGCCAGTAGTAGGCGACGGCTTAGTGGGGTCCCAAATGAGCAGTTCTTC. The encoded protein is CASSRRRLSGVPNEQFF.

This chain uses TRBV15 with TRBJ2-1; D remains ambiguous. Trimming left V 2 bases short and J 3 bases short, with 11 bases between. The CDR3 is made up of 15 amino acids. Germline lookup yields CDR1 LNHNV and CDR2 YYDKDF (reference sequence). CDR3 bases: TGTGCCACCAGCAGACCGGGTTTGGACTACAATGAGCAGTTCTTC. It codes for CATSRPGLDYNEQFF.

This chain uses TRBV7-3 with TRBJ1-1; D is possibly TRBD1 (6 bases). The V and J ends lost 7 bases and 0 bases respectively, with 18 bases between them. This CDR3 spans 16 amino acids. CDR1 and CDR2 from the germline V gene are SGHTA and FQGTGA. Written as DNA, the CDR3 is TGTGCCAGCAAGAACCGACAGGACCCCATGAACACTGAAGCTTTCTTT. Translation: CASKNRQDPMNTEAFF.

The genes are TRBV2 and TRBJ2-7, with TRBD2 as a possible D gene (5 bases). Germline CDR1 reads SNHLY; CDR2 reads FYNNEI. The CDR3 runs 13 residues. V lost 6 bases, J lost 1 base, and 10 bases lay in between. CDR3 in DNA: TGTGCCAGCAGGTCCCGGGGATCCTACGAGCAGTACTTC. The encoded protein is CASRSRGSYEQYF.

The sample holds a few counts of this clone. The CDR3 region has the DNA TGTGCCATCAGTGGATCAGCAACAGGGGGCTGGGTAGGGACTGAAGCTTTCTTT. Protein product: CAISGSATGGWVGTEAFF. This chain links TRBV10-3 with TRBJ1-1; 9 bases agree with TRBD1. Trimming took 4 bases from V and 5 from J; bases not matched to a gene: 17. This CDR3 contains 18 residues. The V gene's germline CDR1 is ENHRY and CDR2 SYGVKD.

The rearrangement joins TRBV11-2 to TRBJ1-1; no clear D. Per germline, CDR1 SGHAT and CDR2 FQNNGV. The CDR3 spans 14 residues. Trimming left V 4 bases short and J 5 bases short, with 14 bases between. Here the CDR3 DNA reads TGTGCCAGCAGCTCACCGACGGACGGAACTGAAGCTTTCTTT. It encodes CASSSPTDGTEAFF.

CDR3 in DNA: TGCGCCAGCAGCCAAAACGAGGCAGGAAATTCACCCCTCCACTTT. Amino acid sequence: CASSQNEAGNSPLHF. The V and J genes are TRBV4-1 and TRBJ1-6; no definite D call. From germline, CDR1 is MGHRA and CDR2 YSYEKL. The CDR3 totals 15 residues. Trimming pared 2 bases from V and 7 bases from J, leaving 12 bases between.

Points on this clone: In the same sample, other DNA sequences code for this CDR3. This chain links TRBV27 with TRBJ1-5; a weak D match, TRBD1 (5 bases). The germline CDR1 and CDR2 sequences are MNHEY and SMNVEV (reference sequence). Trimming took off 5 bases at V and 2 bases at J, with 10 bases between the two ends. This CDR3 has 14 residues. CDR3 in amino acids: CASSPLGGNQPQHF. The DNA for the CDR3 is TGTGCCAGCAGTCCGCTGGGGGGCAATCAGCCCCAGCATTTT.

This chain links TRBV7-2 with TRBJ1-2; possibly TRBD1 for D (6 bases). Trimming left V 4 bases short and J 0 bases short, with 15 bases between. CDR1 and CDR2 from the germline V gene are SGHTA and FQGNSA. This CDR3 region has 16 residues. CDR3 in DNA: TGTGCCAGCAGCTCTCCCGGGGGCCGCTCTAACTATGGCTACACCTTC. It specifies CASSSPGGRSNYGYTF.

The sample holds one count of this clone. This chain connects TRBV4-2 to TRBJ1-4; unclear D gene. The germline V and J ends were trimmed by 0 bases and 5 bases, with 7 bases remaining between them. CDR3 size: 14 residues. CDR1 and CDR2 (germline): LGHNA, YNFKEQ. The DNA of the CDR3 is TGTGCCAGCAGCCAAGAGCCCGAGAATGAAAAACTGTTTTTT. Amino acid sequence: CASSQEPENEKLFF.

The V call is TRBV5-6, the J call TRBJ1-5, with 8 bases identical to TRBD1. J gave up 4 bases and V 2 bases, and 5 bases lay outside the gene matches. This CDR3 has 15 residues. Looked up from germline, CDR1 is SGHDT and CDR2 is YYEEEE. CDR3: CASSLDRGRNQPQHF. CDR3 nucleotides: TGTGCCAGCAGCTTAGACAGGGGACGTAATCAGCCCCAGCATTTT.

The chain couples TRBV6-5 to TRBJ2-6, with no clear D. The CDR3 length is 15 residues. Per the germline V gene, CDR1 is MNHEY and CDR2 is SVGAGI. V was shortened by 1 base and J by 1 base, with 5 bases between the two germline ends. CDR3 sequence reads: CASSYWGSGANVLTF. In nucleotides, the CDR3 is TGTGCCAGCAGTTACTGGGGTTCTGGGGCCAACGTCCTGACTTTC.

This clone appeared once. The chain employs TRBV19 and TRBJ2-1; maybe TRBD2 (5 bases). Germline V gives CDR1 LNHDA, CDR2 SQIVND (reference sequence). V was trimmed by 1 base and J by 4 bases, leaving 11 bases between them. The length of the CDR3 is 15 residues. In DNA form, the CDR3 reads TGTGCCAGTAGTATAGGACCCGGCGGGTACAATGAGCAGTTCTTC. Protein sequence: CASSIGPGGYNEQFF.